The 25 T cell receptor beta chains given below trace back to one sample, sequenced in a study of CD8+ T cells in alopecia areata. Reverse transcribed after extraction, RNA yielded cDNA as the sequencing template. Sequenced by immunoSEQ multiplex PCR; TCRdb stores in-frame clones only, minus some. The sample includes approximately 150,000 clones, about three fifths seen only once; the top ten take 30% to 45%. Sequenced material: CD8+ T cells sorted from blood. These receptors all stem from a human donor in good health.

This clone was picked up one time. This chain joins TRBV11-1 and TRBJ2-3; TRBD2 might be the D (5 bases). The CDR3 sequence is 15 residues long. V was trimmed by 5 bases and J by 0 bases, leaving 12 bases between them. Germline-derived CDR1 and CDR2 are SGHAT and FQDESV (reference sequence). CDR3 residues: CASSGLEPSTDTQYF. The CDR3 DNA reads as TGTGCCAGCAGCGGACTCGAACCCAGCACAGATACGCAGTATTTT.

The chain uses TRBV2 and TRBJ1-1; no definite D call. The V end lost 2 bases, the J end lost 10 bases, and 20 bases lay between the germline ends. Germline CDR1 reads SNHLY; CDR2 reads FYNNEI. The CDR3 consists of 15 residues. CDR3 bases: TGTGCCAGCAGTGAATGGCGAGACGGCCGAGTCGGAGCTTTCTTT. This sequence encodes CASSEWRDGRVGAFF.

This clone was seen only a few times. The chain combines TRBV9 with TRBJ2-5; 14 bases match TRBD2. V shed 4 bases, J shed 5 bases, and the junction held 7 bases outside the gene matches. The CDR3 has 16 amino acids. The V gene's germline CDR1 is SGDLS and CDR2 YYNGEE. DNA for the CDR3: TGTGCCAGCAGCTCCCGAAGACTAGCGGGAGGGGAGACCCAGTACTTC. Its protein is CASSSRRLAGGETQYF.

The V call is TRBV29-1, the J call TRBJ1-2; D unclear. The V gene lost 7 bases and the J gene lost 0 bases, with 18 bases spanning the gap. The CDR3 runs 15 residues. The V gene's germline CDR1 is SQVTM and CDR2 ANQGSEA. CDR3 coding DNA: TGCAGCGCCCCCAAGAGACACCGAACTAACTATGGCTACACCTTC. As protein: CSAPKRHRTNYGYTF.

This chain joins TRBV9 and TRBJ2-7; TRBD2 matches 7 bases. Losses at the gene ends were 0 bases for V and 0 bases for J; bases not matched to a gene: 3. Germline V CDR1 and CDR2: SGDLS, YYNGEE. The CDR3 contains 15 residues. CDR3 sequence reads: CASSVASGISYEQYF. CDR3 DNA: TGTGCCAGCAGCGTAGCCAGCGGGATCTCCTACGAGCAGTACTTC.

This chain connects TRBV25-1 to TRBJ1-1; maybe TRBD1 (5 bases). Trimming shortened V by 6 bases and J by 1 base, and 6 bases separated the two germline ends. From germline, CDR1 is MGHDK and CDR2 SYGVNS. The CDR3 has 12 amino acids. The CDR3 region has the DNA TGTGCCAGCAGGGACACGAACACTGAAGCTTTCTTT. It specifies CASRDTNTEAFF. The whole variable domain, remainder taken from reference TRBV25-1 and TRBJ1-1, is EADIYQTPRYLVIGTGKKITLECSQTMGHDKMYWYQQDPGMELHLIHYSYGVNSTEKGDLSSESTVSRIRTEHFPLTLESARPSHTSQYLCASRDTNTEAFFGQGTRLTVV.

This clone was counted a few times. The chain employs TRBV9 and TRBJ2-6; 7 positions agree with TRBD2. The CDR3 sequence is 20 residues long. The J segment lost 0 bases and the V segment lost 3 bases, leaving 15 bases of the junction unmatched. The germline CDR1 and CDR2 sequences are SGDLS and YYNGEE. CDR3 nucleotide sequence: TGTGCCAGCAGCGCCCAGGGAGGGACGGGCTTATTCTCTGGGGCCAACGTCCTGACTTTC. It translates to CASSAQGGTGLFSGANVLTF.

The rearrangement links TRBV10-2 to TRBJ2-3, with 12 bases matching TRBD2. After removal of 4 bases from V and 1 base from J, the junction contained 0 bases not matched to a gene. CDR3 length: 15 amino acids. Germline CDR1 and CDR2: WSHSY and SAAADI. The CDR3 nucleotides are TGCGCCAGCAGTGGACTAGCGGGAGGCACAGATACGCAGTATTTT. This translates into CASSGLAGGTDTQYF.

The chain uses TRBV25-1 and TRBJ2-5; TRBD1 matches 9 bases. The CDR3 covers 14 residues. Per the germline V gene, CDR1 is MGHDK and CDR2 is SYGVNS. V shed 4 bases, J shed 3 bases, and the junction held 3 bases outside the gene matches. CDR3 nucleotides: TGTGCCAGCAGTGGAGGACAGGGGAAAGAGACCCAGTACTTC. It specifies CASSGGQGKETQYF.

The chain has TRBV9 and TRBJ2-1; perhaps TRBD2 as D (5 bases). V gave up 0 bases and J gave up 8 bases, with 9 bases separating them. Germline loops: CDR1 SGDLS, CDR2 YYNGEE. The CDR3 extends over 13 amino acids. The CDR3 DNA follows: TGTGCCAGCAGCGTAGTGAGCGGCTATGAGCAGTTCTTC. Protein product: CASSVVSGYEQFF.

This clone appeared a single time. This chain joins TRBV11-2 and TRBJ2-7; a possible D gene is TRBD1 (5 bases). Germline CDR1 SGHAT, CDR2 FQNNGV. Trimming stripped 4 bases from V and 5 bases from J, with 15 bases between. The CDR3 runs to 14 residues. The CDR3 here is CASSSPGGRDEQYF. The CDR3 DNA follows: TGTGCCAGCAGCTCCCCCGGCGGCAGGGACGAGCAGTACTTC.

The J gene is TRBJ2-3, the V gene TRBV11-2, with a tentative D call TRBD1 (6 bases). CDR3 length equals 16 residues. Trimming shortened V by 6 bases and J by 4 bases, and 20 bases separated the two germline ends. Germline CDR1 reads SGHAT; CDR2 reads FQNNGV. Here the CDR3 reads CASSLKTGMWADTQYF. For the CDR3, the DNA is TGTGCCAGCAGTTTAAAAACAGGGATGTGGGCAGATACGCAGTATTTT.

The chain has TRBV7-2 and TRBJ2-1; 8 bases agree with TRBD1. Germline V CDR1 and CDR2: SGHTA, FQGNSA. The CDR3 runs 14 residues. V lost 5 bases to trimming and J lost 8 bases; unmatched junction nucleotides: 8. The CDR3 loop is CASSPGGSYDEQFF. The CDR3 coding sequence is TGTGCCAGCAGCCCAGGGGGCTCGTACGATGAGCAGTTCTTC.

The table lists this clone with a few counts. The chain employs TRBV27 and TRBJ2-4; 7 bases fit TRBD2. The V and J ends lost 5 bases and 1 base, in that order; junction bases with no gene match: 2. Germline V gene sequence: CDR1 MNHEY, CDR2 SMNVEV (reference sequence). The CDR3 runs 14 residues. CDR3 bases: TGTGCCAGCAGTCAGGGAGGGGCCAAAAACATTCAGTACTTC. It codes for CASSQGGAKNIQYF.

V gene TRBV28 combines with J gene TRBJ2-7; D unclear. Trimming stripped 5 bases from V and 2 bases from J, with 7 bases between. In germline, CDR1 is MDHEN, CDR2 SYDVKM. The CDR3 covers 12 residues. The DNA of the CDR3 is TGTGCCAGCAGTCCCCCAGCCTACGAGCAGTACTTC. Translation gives CASSPPAYEQYF.

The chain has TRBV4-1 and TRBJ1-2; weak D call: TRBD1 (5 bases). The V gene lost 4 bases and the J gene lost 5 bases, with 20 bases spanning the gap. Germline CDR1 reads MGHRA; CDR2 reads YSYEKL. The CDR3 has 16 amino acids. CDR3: CASSLIFGTVEYGYTF. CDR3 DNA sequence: TGCGCCAGCAGCCTCATTTTCGGGACGGTTGAGTATGGCTACACCTTC.

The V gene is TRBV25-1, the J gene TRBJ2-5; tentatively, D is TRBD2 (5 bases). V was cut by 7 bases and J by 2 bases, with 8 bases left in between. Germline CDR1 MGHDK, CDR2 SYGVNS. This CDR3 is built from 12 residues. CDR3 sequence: CASTPGQETQYF. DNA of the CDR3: TGTGCCAGCACCCCGGGGCAAGAGACCCAGTACTTC.

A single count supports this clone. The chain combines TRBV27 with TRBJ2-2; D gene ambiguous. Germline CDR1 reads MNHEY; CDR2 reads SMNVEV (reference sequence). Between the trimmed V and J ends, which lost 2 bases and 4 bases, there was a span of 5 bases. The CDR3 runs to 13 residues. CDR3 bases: TGTGCCAGCAGTTTAAGCAGCACCGGGGAGCTGTTTTTT. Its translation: CASSLSSTGELFF.

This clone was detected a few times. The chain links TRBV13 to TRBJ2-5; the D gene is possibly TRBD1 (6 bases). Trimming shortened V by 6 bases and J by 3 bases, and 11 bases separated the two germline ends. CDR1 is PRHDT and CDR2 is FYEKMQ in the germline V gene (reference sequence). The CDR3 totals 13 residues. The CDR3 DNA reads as TGTGCCAGCAGGGAGGCAGGGGAAGAGACCCAGTACTTC. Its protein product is CASREAGEETQYF.

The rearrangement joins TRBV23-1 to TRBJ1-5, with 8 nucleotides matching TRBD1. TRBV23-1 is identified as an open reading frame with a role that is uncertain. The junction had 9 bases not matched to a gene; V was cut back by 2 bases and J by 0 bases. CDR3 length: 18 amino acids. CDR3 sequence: CASSQLTGTGYSNQPQHF. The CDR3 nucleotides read TGCGCCAGCAGTCAACTCACCGGGACAGGATATAGCAATCAGCCCCAGCATTTT.

In nucleotides, the CDR3 is TGCAGCGTTGCGAGGGTGCGGACAGGGGAGCACGAGCAGTACTTC. Its translation: CSVARVRTGEHEQYF. This chain uses TRBV29-1 with TRBJ2-7; 9 nucleotides agree with TRBD1. CDR1 is SQVTM and CDR2 is ANQGSEA in the germline V gene. The V and J ends lost 4 bases and 5 bases, in that order; junction bases with no gene match: 12. CDR3 length: 15 residues.

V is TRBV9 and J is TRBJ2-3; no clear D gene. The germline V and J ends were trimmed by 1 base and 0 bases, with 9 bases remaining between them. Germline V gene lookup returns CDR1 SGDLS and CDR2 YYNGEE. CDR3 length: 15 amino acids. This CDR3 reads CASSVWQISTDTQYF. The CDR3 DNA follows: TGTGCCAGCAGCGTATGGCAAATTAGCACAGATACGCAGTATTTT.

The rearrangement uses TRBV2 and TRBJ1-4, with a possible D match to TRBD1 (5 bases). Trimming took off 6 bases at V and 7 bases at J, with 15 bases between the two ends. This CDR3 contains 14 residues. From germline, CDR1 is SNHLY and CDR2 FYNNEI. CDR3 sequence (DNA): TGTGCCAGCAGCGAACGGGCAGGGCTTGAAAAACTGTTTTTT. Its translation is CASSERAGLEKLFF.

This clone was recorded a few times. This chain's CDR3 is CASSLGQNYEQYF. For the CDR3, the DNA is TGCGCCAGCAGCTTGGGGCAGAACTACGAGCAGTACTTC. This chain uses TRBV5-1 with TRBJ2-7; no definite D call. Germline CDR1 SGHRS, CDR2 YFSETQ. V was shortened by 0 bases and J by 3 bases, with 7 bases between the two germline ends. This CDR3 contains 13 residues.

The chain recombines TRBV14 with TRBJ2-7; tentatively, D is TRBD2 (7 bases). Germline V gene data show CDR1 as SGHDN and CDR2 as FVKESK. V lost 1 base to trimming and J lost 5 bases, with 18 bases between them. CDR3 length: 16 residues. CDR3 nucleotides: TGTGCCAGCAGCCAAGCCCGGACGGGGGGCAAGAACGAGCAGTACTTC. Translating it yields CASSQARTGGKNEQYF. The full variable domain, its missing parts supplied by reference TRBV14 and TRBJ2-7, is EAGVTQFPSHSVIEKGQTVTLRCDPISGHDNLYWYRRVMGKEIKFLLHFVKESKQDESGMPNNRFLAERTGGTYSTLKVQPAELEDSGVYFCASSQARTGGKNEQYFGPGTRLTVT.